This T cell receptor beta chain was profiled in a study of T cells in localized non-small cell lung cancer. Study findings and constraints: Uninvolved adjacent lung had more T cell clonality than any other tissue, topping tumor.

The CDR3 loop spans 15 amino acids. Per the germline V gene, CDR1 is SGHNT and CDR2 is YYREEE (reference sequence). Trimming left V 3 bases short and J 4 bases short, with 14 bases between. To note about this clone: Its antigen is not known.

Some clones are missing from TCRdb's copy, which holds only in-frame ones; the method was immunoSEQ multiplex PCR. The sample records some 52,000 clones, around 86% being singletons. Sequenced here: peripheral blood, sampled before any cancer treatment. The receptor was isolated from a male donor aged 60 or over with stage III squamous cell lung carcinoma. V usage is TRBV5-4 and J usage is TRBJ1-3, with D tentatively TRBD1 (5 bases). CDR3 residues: CASSSTQGAGNTIYF. The DNA for the CDR3 is TGTGCCAGCAGCTCTACGCAGGGTGCAGGAAACACCATATATTTT. Combining the CDR3 with reference TRBV5-4 and TRBJ1-3 gives the whole variable domain ETGVTQSPTHLIKTRGQQVTLRCSSQSGHNTVSWYQQALGQGPQFIFQYYREEENGRGNFPPRFSGLQFPNYSSELNVNALELDDSALYLCASSSTQGAGNTIYFGEGSWLTVV.